This TCR beta chain comes out of a study of T cell responses to AZD1222 COVID-19 vaccine. The overall study: Researchers grouped second doses given at about 4 or about 12 weeks into one pool. Overall study results and limits: Regions 160-218 and 743-854 dominated among vaccine-associated CD4 TCRs spanning spike. Donors were mostly white British, more females; clonal diversity possibly underestimated.

Turning to this clone: The antigen is undetermined.

Profiled with immunoSEQ multiplex PCR; TCRdb holds only in-frame clones, not every one. The sample has approximately 170,000 clones, over 75% seen once. Germline V lookup: CDR1 MGHDK, CDR2 SYGVNS. This CDR3 is built from 18 residues. V trimming: 4 bases; J trimming: 0 bases; junction bases outside the gene matches: 12. Source: peripheral blood, taken on day 0 of AZD1222 vaccination. The gene calls are TRBV25-1 and TRBJ2-7, with 10 bases matching TRBD2. The clonotype was recovered from an adult in good health. Here the CDR3 DNA reads TGTGCCAGCAGTGGTACCGGGACTAGCGCCCCTAACTCCTACGAGCAGTACTTC. Its translation: CASSGTGTSAPNSYEQYF.